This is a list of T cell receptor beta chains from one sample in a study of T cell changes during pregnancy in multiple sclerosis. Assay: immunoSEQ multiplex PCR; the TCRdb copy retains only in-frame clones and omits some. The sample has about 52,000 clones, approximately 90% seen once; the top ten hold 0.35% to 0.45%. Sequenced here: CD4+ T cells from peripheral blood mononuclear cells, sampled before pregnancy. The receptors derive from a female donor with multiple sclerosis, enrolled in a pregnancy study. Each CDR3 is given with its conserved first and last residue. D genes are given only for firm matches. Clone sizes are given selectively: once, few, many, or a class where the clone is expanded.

CDR3 DNA: TGTGCCAGCAGCTTAGATCGGAACACCGGGGAGCTGTTTTTT
CDR3 protein: CASSLDRNTGELFF
J gene: TRBJ2-2
V gene: TRBV7-7
clone size: NA
D gene: NA

CDR3 DNA: TGTGCCAGCTCTCTCCGACAGGGTAACACCGGGGAGCTGTTTTTT
CDR3 protein: CASSLRQGNTGELFF
J gene: TRBJ2-2
V gene: TRBV18
clone size: NA
D gene: TRBD1

CDR3 DNA: TGTGCCAGCAGCCCCCGGGGTGACACTGAAGCTTTCTTT
CDR3 protein: CASSPRGDTEAFF
J gene: TRBJ1-1
V gene: TRBV5-4
clone size: NA
D gene: NA

CDR3 DNA: TGTGCCAGCAGCGCAGGCACAGGGAAGAGGTGGACCGGGGAGCTGTTTTTT
CDR3 protein: CASSAGTGKRWTGELFF
J gene: TRBJ2-2
V gene: TRBV13
clone size: NA
D gene: NA

CDR3 DNA: TGTGCCAGCAGCTTGGGGACTAGCGGCGCCGGGGAGCTGTTTTTT
CDR3 protein: CASSLGTSGAGELFF
J gene: TRBJ2-2
V gene: TRBV5-4
clone size: NA
D gene: TRBD2

CDR3 DNA: TGTGCCAGCAGCATTTCGTCTAGCACAGATACGCAGTATTTT
CDR3 protein: CASSISSSTDTQYF
J gene: TRBJ2-3
V gene: TRBV5-5
clone size: NA
D gene: NA

CDR3 DNA: TGTGCCAGTAGCAGGGGACAAGCCTACGAGCAGTACTTC
CDR3 protein: CASSRGQAYEQYF
J gene: TRBJ2-7
V gene: TRBV19
clone size: NA
D gene: NA

CDR3 DNA: TGCGCCAGCAGCTTGGGTTCTAGCGGGAGGATACCGGATGAGCAGTTCTTC
CDR3 protein: CASSLGSSGRIPDEQFF
J gene: TRBJ2-1
V gene: TRBV5-1
clone size: NA
D gene: TRBD2

CDR3 DNA: TGCGCCAGCAGCTTGTGGTCGGGGACTAAGAACACTGAAGCTTTCTTT
CDR3 protein: CASSLWSGTKNTEAFF
J gene: TRBJ1-1
V gene: TRBV5-1
clone size: NA
D gene: NA

CDR3 DNA: TGTGCCAGCAGCAAGAGCGTACATAGCACAGATACGCAGTATTTT
CDR3 protein: CASSKSVHSTDTQYF
J gene: TRBJ2-3
V gene: TRBV2
clone size: NA
D gene: NA

CDR3 DNA: TGTGCCAGCTCACCGGGACAAACTAACTATGGCTACACCTTC
CDR3 protein: CASSPGQTNYGYTF
J gene: TRBJ1-2
V gene: TRBV18
clone size: few
D gene: NA

CDR3 DNA: TGTGCCAGTAGTATACTCCTACAGAACTCTGGAAACACCATATATTTT
CDR3 protein: CASSILLQNSGNTIYF
J gene: TRBJ1-3
V gene: TRBV19
clone size: NA
D gene: NA

CDR3 DNA: TGCGCCAGCACCTCCGGGACTAGCAGGGATGAGCAGTTCTTC
CDR3 protein: CASTSGTSRDEQFF
J gene: TRBJ2-1
V gene: TRBV5-1
clone size: NA
D gene: TRBD2

CDR3 DNA: TGTGCCAGCAGCCGAATGACAGGGTTTTCCGGGGAGCTGTTTTTT
CDR3 protein: CASSRMTGFSGELFF
J gene: TRBJ2-2
V gene: TRBV7-6
clone size: NA
D gene: TRBD1

CDR3 DNA: TGTGCCTGGAGTGAGACAGGGGGGAATGGGGCTTTCTTT
CDR3 protein: CAWSETGGNGAFF
J gene: TRBJ1-1
V gene: TRBV30
clone size: NA
D gene: TRBD1

CDR3 DNA: TGTGCCAGCATAAGGCAGGGGGCTTCTGAAGCTTTCTTT
CDR3 protein: CASIRQGASEAFF
J gene: TRBJ1-1
V gene: TRBV2
clone size: NA
D gene: TRBD1

CDR3 DNA: TGTGCCAGCAGACCGACAGGGAGAGGAGAAAAACTGTTTTTT
CDR3 protein: CASRPTGRGEKLFF
J gene: TRBJ1-4
V gene: TRBV6-1
clone size: once
D gene: TRBD1

CDR3 DNA: TGTGCCAGCAGTGAACAGGGTACTGGGGCCAACGTCCTGACTTTC
CDR3 protein: CASSEQGTGANVLTF
J gene: TRBJ2-6
V gene: TRBV28
clone size: NA
D gene: NA

CDR3 DNA: TGCGCCAGCAGGGGGCTCGACACCGGGGAGCTGTTTTTT
CDR3 protein: CASRGLDTGELFF
J gene: TRBJ2-2
V gene: TRBV5-1
clone size: NA
D gene: NA

CDR3 DNA: TGTGCCAGCAGCTTTGCCAGGGGTGTCGACAATGAGCAGTTCTTC
CDR3 protein: CASSFARGVDNEQFF
J gene: TRBJ2-1
V gene: TRBV6-1
clone size: NA
D gene: NA

CDR3 DNA: TGCGCCAGCAGCCAACTTCCTCTTTTGTTCGACACCGGGGAGCTGTTTTTT
CDR3 protein: CASSQLPLLFDTGELFF
J gene: TRBJ2-2
V gene: TRBV4-1
clone size: once
D gene: NA

CDR3 DNA: TGTGCCAGCAGTTACGTCAACAATGAGCAGTTCTTC
CDR3 protein: CASSYVNNEQFF
J gene: TRBJ2-1
V gene: TRBV6-6
clone size: NA
D gene: NA

CDR3 DNA: TGTGCCATCAGTGAGTCAGGGCAGGGAAACATTCAGTACTTC
CDR3 protein: CAISESGQGNIQYF
J gene: TRBJ2-4
V gene: TRBV10-3
clone size: NA
D gene: NA

CDR3 DNA: TGTGCCAGCAGCCCAGGTCCTGGAAACACCATATATTTT
CDR3 protein: CASSPGPGNTIYF
J gene: TRBJ1-3
V gene: TRBV14
clone size: NA
D gene: NA

CDR3 DNA: TGTGCCAGCAGCCAACGCAGGGGGCGGGTCACTGAAGCTTTCTTT
CDR3 protein: CASSQRRGRVTEAFF
J gene: TRBJ1-1
V gene: TRBV11-2
clone size: NA
D gene: TRBD1

CDR3 DNA: TGTGCCAGCAGCGTAGGAATGACAGGGGCCCAGAGAGATACGCAGTATTTT
CDR3 protein: CASSVGMTGAQRDTQYF
J gene: TRBJ2-3
V gene: TRBV9
clone size: NA
D gene: TRBD1

CDR3 DNA: TGTGCCTGGAGTGCGGTGGAGGGGAGTGGCTACACCTTC
CDR3 protein: CAWSAVEGSGYTF
J gene: TRBJ1-2
V gene: TRBV30
clone size: NA
D gene: NA

CDR3 DNA: TGTGCCAGCTCACCAATTCACGGTCCCGAGCAGTACTTC
CDR3 protein: CASSPIHGPEQYF
J gene: TRBJ2-7
V gene: TRBV18
clone size: NA
D gene: NA

CDR3 DNA: TGTGCCAGTAGTCGTCTGGACAGGGGAGCGAGCAATCAGCCCCAGCATTTT
CDR3 protein: CASSRLDRGASNQPQHF
J gene: TRBJ1-5
V gene: TRBV19
clone size: NA
D gene: TRBD1

CDR3 DNA: TGCGCCAGCAGCCAAGCCAGGGTTCCAACCTCCGTCTACAATGAGCAGTTCTTC
CDR3 protein: CASSQARVPTSVYNEQFF
J gene: TRBJ2-1
V gene: TRBV4-1
clone size: NA
D gene: NA

CDR3 DNA: TGTGCCAGCAGCCGGTCAGGACAGCTATCTGAAGCTTTCTTT
CDR3 protein: CASSRSGQLSEAFF
J gene: TRBJ1-1
V gene: TRBV14
clone size: NA
D gene: NA

CDR3 DNA: TGTGCCAGCAGCCGGGGACAGGGCAGGAACACCATATATTTT
CDR3 protein: CASSRGQGRNTIYF
J gene: TRBJ1-3
V gene: TRBV5-4
clone size: NA
D gene: TRBD1

CDR3 DNA: TGTGCCAGCAGTAGAACAGGGAACTATGGCTACACCTTC
CDR3 protein: CASSRTGNYGYTF
J gene: TRBJ1-2
V gene: TRBV6-6
clone size: NA
D gene: NA

CDR3 DNA: TGTGCCAGCAGCTTAACGGGTGGACAGGGGAGCTCTCGCTACACCTTC
CDR3 protein: CASSLTGGQGSSRYTF
J gene: TRBJ1-2
V gene: TRBV11-2
clone size: NA
D gene: TRBD1

CDR3 DNA: TGCACCAGCGGCCCCCCCGGACAGGTCTGGGGCGGTACGCAGTATTTT
CDR3 protein: CTSGPPGQVWGGTQYF
J gene: TRBJ2-3
V gene: TRBV1
clone size: once
D gene: NA

CDR3 DNA: TGTGCCAGCAGCGAGGACACGAACACCGGGGAGCTGTTTTTT
CDR3 protein: CASSEDTNTGELFF
J gene: TRBJ2-2
V gene: TRBV9
clone size: NA
D gene: NA

CDR3 DNA: TGTGCCAGCAGCGTAGTACCTTCGACAGGGGTTGTAAACTATGGCTACACCTTC
CDR3 protein: CASSVVPSTGVVNYGYTF
J gene: TRBJ1-2
V gene: TRBV9
clone size: NA
D gene: TRBD1

CDR3 DNA: TGCGCCAGCAGTGAGTCGAGGGCTAGCGGGAGGACTACGCAGTATTTT
CDR3 protein: CASSESRASGRTTQYF
J gene: TRBJ2-3
V gene: TRBV10-2
clone size: NA
D gene: TRBD2

CDR3 DNA: TGTGCCAGCAGCCCACAGACTAGTTCAGATACGCAGTATTTT
CDR3 protein: CASSPQTSSDTQYF
J gene: TRBJ2-3
V gene: TRBV7-9
clone size: NA
D gene: NA

CDR3 DNA: TGTGCCAGCAGCTTACCCGCCCGTCGGAGGGGCTACACCTTC
CDR3 protein: CASSLPARRRGYTF
J gene: TRBJ1-2
V gene: TRBV5-8
clone size: NA
D gene: NA

CDR3 DNA: TGTGCCAGCAGCTTAGCAGGGGTAGGAACTGAAGCTTTCTTT
CDR3 protein: CASSLAGVGTEAFF
J gene: TRBJ1-1
V gene: TRBV11-2
clone size: few
D gene: NA

CDR3 DNA: TGTGCCAGCAGGGGGACTAGCGGGAGCTACAATGAGCAGTTCTTC
CDR3 protein: CASRGTSGSYNEQFF
J gene: TRBJ2-1
V gene: TRBV6-1
clone size: NA
D gene: TRBD2

CDR3 DNA: TGTGCCAGCAGCCCCCTTTCGGGGAATCGAAACACCATATATTTT
CDR3 protein: CASSPLSGNRNTIYF
J gene: TRBJ1-3
V gene: TRBV5-8
clone size: NA
D gene: NA

CDR3 DNA: TGTGCCAGCAGTCTATCACAGGGTTCTCTCTATGGCTACACCTTC
CDR3 protein: CASSLSQGSLYGYTF
J gene: TRBJ1-2
V gene: TRBV6-1
clone size: NA
D gene: NA

CDR3 DNA: TGTGCCAGCAGTGTCGACGGGTCGAACACCGGGGAGCTGTTTTTT
CDR3 protein: CASSVDGSNTGELFF
J gene: TRBJ2-2
V gene: TRBV6-4
clone size: NA
D gene: NA

CDR3 DNA: TGTGCCAGCAGCTTACCTCAGGGGGGGCCCCAGCATTTT
CDR3 protein: CASSLPQGGPQHF
J gene: TRBJ1-5
V gene: TRBV7-2
clone size: NA
D gene: TRBD1

CDR3 DNA: TGTGCCAGCAGCCTACTACTGAACACTGAAGCTTTCTTT
CDR3 protein: CASSLLLNTEAFF
J gene: TRBJ1-1
V gene: TRBV4-2
clone size: once
D gene: NA

CDR3 DNA: TGCGCCAGCAGCACCGCGGACAGGGGGACACACACTGAAGCTTTCTTT
CDR3 protein: CASSTADRGTHTEAFF
J gene: TRBJ1-1
V gene: TRBV4-3
clone size: NA
D gene: TRBD1

CDR3 DNA: TGTGCCAGCAGTCCTCAGATCTTAGCCAAAAACATTCAGTACTTC
CDR3 protein: CASSPQILAKNIQYF
J gene: TRBJ2-4
V gene: TRBV2
clone size: NA
D gene: NA

CDR3 DNA: TGCGCCAGCAGCCAATATCGGCTCCGGAAAACAGACACCTTTTTCATGAACACTGAAGCTTTCTTT
CDR3 protein: CASSQYRLRKTDTFFMNTEAFF
J gene: TRBJ1-1
V gene: TRBV4-1
clone size: NA
D gene: NA

CDR3 DNA: TGCGCCAGCAGCTTGGGAGGGGGTGCACGGGAGCAGTACTTC
CDR3 protein: CASSLGGGAREQYF
J gene: TRBJ2-7
V gene: TRBV5-1
clone size: NA
D gene: NA